This entry is about one T cell receptor beta chain. This specimen comes from a study of T-cell memory formation after mild COVID-19. TCRdb re-derived calls from the 5' RACE reads in MiXCR, one entry per CDR3 protein. The data contain hundreds of thousands of distinct CDR3 sequences, 15% to 20% of them singletons. This clonotype was obtained from a man aged 18 to 29 who had mild COVID-19 (a few samples of this study predate the infection). Cell type and time point are not known. The sample was PBMCs or a T cell subset sorted from them (not recorded which).

The CDR3 DNA is TGTGCCAGCAGTCGGGACTTGGCCCAAGAGACCCAGTACTTC. Translating it yields CASSRDLAQETQYF. This rearrangement joins TRBV7-2 to TRBJ2-5; a weak D match, TRBD2 (6 bases). In germline, CDR1 is SGHTA, CDR2 FQGNSA. Trimming removed 6 bases from V and 1 base from J, with 12 bases in between. CDR3 size: 14 residues. Drawing the rest from reference TRBV7-2 and TRBJ2-5, the complete variable domain is GAGVSQSPSNKVTEKGKDVELRCDPISGHTALYWYRQSLGQGLEFLIYFQGNSAPDKSGLPSDRFSAERTGGSVSTLTIQRTQQEDSAVYLCASSRDLAQETQYFGPGTRLLVL.